These T cell receptor beta chains were read from a single sample in a study of blood T cell repertoires in COVID-19. The method was immunoSEQ multiplex PCR; TCRdb's version includes in-frame clones alone and lacks a portion of them. This table has hundreds of thousands of clones, around 89% appearing once. The sequencing input was peripheral blood. The receptors stem from a woman aged 30 to 39 with COVID-19, enrolled during active disease. The CDR3 runs from the conserved cysteine through the conserved F or W. A D gene is named only where the DNA matches it firmly. Part of the rows lack a size; the others show once, few, many or a class for expanded clones.

CDR3 protein	CDR3 DNA	clone size	D gene	J gene	V gene
CASSSRPPDSQETQYF	TGTGCCAGCAGCTCCCGTCCGCCGGACAGCCAAGAGACCCAGTACTTC	once	NA	TRBJ2-5	TRBV11-2
CASTERPNEQFF	TGTGCCAGCACGGAGCGCCCCAATGAGCAGTTCTTC	NA	NA	TRBJ2-1	TRBV6-5
CASSQVLYRGHYGYTF	TGCGCCAGCAGCCAAGTATTGTACAGGGGCCACTATGGCTACACCTTC	few	TRBD1	TRBJ1-2	TRBV4-3
CASSLRTGNTEAFF	TGTGCCAGCAGCTTAAGGACAGGAAACACTGAAGCTTTCTTT	few	TRBD1	TRBJ1-1	TRBV5-5
CASSRGLDLATGELFF	TGTGCCAGCAGCCGCGGACTAGACTTAGCCACCGGGGAGCTGTTTTTT	NA	TRBD2	TRBJ2-2	TRBV7-4
CASSSITHRAANYGYTF	TGTGCCAGCAGTTCCATTACGCACAGGGCCGCTAACTATGGCTACACCTTC	once	NA	TRBJ1-2	TRBV6-2/TRBV6-3
CASSLSGQSSGRQPQHF	TGTGCCAGCAGCTTATCCGGACAGTCTAGCGGTCGGCAGCCCCAGCATTTT	NA	NA	TRBJ1-5	TRBV7-2
CASSGRDRPSSYEQYF	TGTGCCAGCAGCGGCCGGGACAGGCCTAGCTCCTACGAGCAGTACTTC	NA	TRBD1	TRBJ2-7	TRBV7-8
CASSPLSGNEKLFF	TGTGCCAGCTCACCACTATCGGGGAATGAAAAACTGTTTTTT	NA	NA	TRBJ1-4	TRBV18
CASSLSIAPAEAFF	TGTGCCAGCAGTTTATCGATAGCGCCGGCTGAAGCTTTCTTT	NA	NA	TRBJ1-1	TRBV27
CASRGTANTEAFF	TGTGCCAGCCGGGGGACGGCTAACACTGAAGCTTTCTTT	NA	NA	TRBJ1-1	TRBV2
CASSLRSPQDTQYF	TGTGCCAGCAGCCTCAGGTCCCCGCAGGATACGCAGTATTTT	once	NA	TRBJ2-3	TRBV7-2
CASSYPSGGAQYF	TGTGCCAGCAGTTACCCTAGCGGGGGTGCCCAGTACTTC	once	TRBD2	TRBJ2-5	TRBV6-5
CASSPDRGHQETQYF	TGCGCCAGCAGCCCAGACAGGGGTCATCAAGAGACCCAGTACTTC	NA	TRBD1	TRBJ2-5	TRBV5-1
CASSFQGGYGNTEAFF	TGTGCCAGCAGTTTTCAAGGCGGGTACGGGAACACTGAAGCTTTCTTT	once	NA	TRBJ1-1	TRBV27
CASSQDFSGTDTQYF	TGTGCCAGCAGCCAAGATTTTAGCGGCACAGATACGCAGTATTTT	once	NA	TRBJ2-3	TRBV4-2
CASSQVAGNTDTQYF	TGTGCCAGCAGCCAAGTCGCGGGTAACACAGATACGCAGTATTTT	NA	NA	TRBJ2-3	TRBV3-1/TRBV3-2
CASSQGRPGLAGETQYF	TGTGCCAGCAGCCAAGGCAGACCGGGACTAGCGGGAGAGACCCAGTACTTC	NA	TRBD2	TRBJ2-5	TRBV3-1/TRBV3-2
CASSLITPSLGEQLQETQYF	TGTGCCAGCAGCCTTATTACCCCTTCCCTCGGGGAACAACTCCAAGAGACCCAGTACTTC	NA	NA	TRBJ2-5	TRBV5-5
CASSLVHRGSTEAFF	TGTGCCAGCAGCTTAGTTCACAGGGGTTCCACTGAAGCTTTCTTT	NA	TRBD1	TRBJ1-1	TRBV7-2
CSVAQGAVTDTQYF	TGCAGCGTTGCACAGGGGGCGGTCACAGATACGCAGTATTTT	NA	TRBD1	TRBJ2-3	TRBV29-1
CASSLGVGRGDEQYF	TGCGCCAGCAGCTTGGGTGTAGGGCGGGGGGACGAGCAGTACTTC	NA	TRBD2	TRBJ2-7	TRBV5-1
CASSLAPSVADTQYF	TGTGCCAGCAGCTTAGCGCCTAGCGTGGCAGATACGCAGTATTTT	NA	NA	TRBJ2-3	TRBV7-2
CASSWSSSSYEQYF	TGTGCCAGCAGTTGGTCCTCGAGCTCCTACGAGCAGTACTTC	NA	NA	TRBJ2-7	TRBV6-2/TRBV6-3
CASSIDPIRGQGGYTF	TGTGCCAGTAGTATAGACCCTATCCGAGGACAGGGCGGCTACACCTTC	NA	TRBD1	TRBJ1-2	TRBV19
CASSGGQFTYSGANVLTF	TGTGCCAGCAGTGGGGGACAGTTTACCTACTCTGGGGCCAACGTCCTGACTTTC	few	TRBD1	TRBJ2-6	TRBV6-1
CASRERAGCRGAVF	TGTGCCAGCAGAGAGCGGGCAGGGTGCCGGGGAGCTGTTTTT	once	NA	TRBJ2-2	TRBV2
CASSYTGAPAIGYTF	TGCGCCAGCAGCTATACAGGGGCTCCAGCCATTGGCTACACCTTC	once	TRBD1	TRBJ1-2	TRBV5-1
CATSDSSLNSGNTIYF	TGTGCCACCAGTGACTCTAGCCTTAACTCTGGAAACACCATATATTTT	NA	NA	TRBJ1-3	TRBV24-1
CASSISQSSGNTIYF	TGTGCCAGTAGTATCTCACAGAGCTCTGGAAACACCATATATTTT	NA	NA	TRBJ1-3	TRBV19
CASSLGVRPGDTEAFF	TGTGCCAGCAGCTTAGGAGTCCGCCCCGGGGACACTGAAGCTTTCTTT	NA	NA	TRBJ1-1	TRBV7-2
CASSADRYSRGYTF	TGTGCCAGCAGTGCCGACAGGTATTCGCGTGGCTACACCTTC	few	NA	TRBJ1-2	TRBV6-2/TRBV6-3